One sample yielded the 22 T cell receptor beta chains listed below, sequenced in a study of T cells in Graves' hyperthyroidism and ophthalmopathy. RNA transcripts served as the template for amplifying TCR beta CDR3 regions. The study used the HTBI primer set for a first-round RT-PCR of the TCR CDR3. TCRdb re-analysed the multiplex PCR reads in MiXCR, keeping a single row per CDR3 protein. The sample lists about 680,000 distinct CDR3 sequences, around a third occurring once. Material for sequencing was blood. These receptors originate from a woman in her forties with Graves' hyperthyroidism.

The chain joins TRBV7-2 to TRBJ2-7; D is perhaps TRBD1 (5 bases). The germline CDR1 and CDR2 sequences are SGHTA and FQGNSA. CDR3 length: 14 amino acids. The ends were cut back, 5 bases at V and 2 bases at J, with 13 bases in the middle. DNA of the CDR3: TGTGCCAGCAGCCACAGGTGGGAAGCCTACGAGCAGTACTTC. Translating it yields CASSHRWEAYEQYF. Based on the CDR3 plus reference TRBV7-2 and TRBJ2-7, the full variable domain is GAGVSQSPSNKVTEKGKDVELRCDPISGHTALYWYRQSLGQGLEFLIYFQGNSAPDKSGLPSDRFSAERTGGSVSTLTIQRTQQEDSAVYLCASSHRWEAYEQYFGPGTRLTVT.

This chain uses TRBV4-1 with TRBJ1-1, with D perhaps TRBD1 (6 bases). This CDR3 has 14 amino acids. Per germline, CDR1 MGHRA and CDR2 YSYEKL. The ends were cut back, 1 base at V and 4 bases at J, with 10 bases in the middle. In DNA form, the CDR3 reads TGCGCCAGCAGCCAAGTCGCAGGGGTCACTGAAGCTTTCTTT. This translates into CASSQVAGVTEAFF.

This clonotype was found a few times. The chain joins TRBV4-3 to TRBJ1-1; TRBD1 matches 7 bases. The CDR3 totals 16 residues. CDR1 and CDR2 from the germline V gene are LGHNA and YSLEER. Losses at the gene ends were 5 bases for V and 3 bases for J; bases not matched to a gene: 12. The CDR3 bases are TGCGCCAGCAGCACCCGACAGGGATTATGGGACACTGAAGCTTTCTTT. It yields the protein CASSTRQGLWDTEAFF.

This clonotype was observed at least ten times. This sequence joins TRBV12-3 or TRBV12-4 and TRBJ2-7, with 9 bases aligning to TRBD2. V shed 8 bases, J shed 2 bases, and the junction held 10 bases outside the gene matches. There are 15 residues in the CDR3. CDR3 region: CASFREASGTYEQYF. The CDR3 DNA is TGTGCCAGCTTCCGAGAGGCTAGCGGGACCTACGAGCAGTACTTC.

This clonotype was detected a few times. The chain employs TRBV10-3 and TRBJ1-1, with D hard to call. The V end lost 9 bases, the J end lost 9 bases, and 20 bases lay between the germline ends. CDR1 is ENHRY and CDR2 is SYGVKD in the germline V gene. There are 13 residues in the CDR3. As DNA, the CDR3 is TGTGCCATTTCCAATCGTCGAGACGATAAAGCTTTCTTT. This translates into CAISNRRDDKAFF.

Details on this clonotype: A much larger clone lies one base from this, so it may be a read error. The chain couples TRBV25-1 to TRBJ2-5, with no clear D. Germline assignment: CDR1 MGHDK and CDR2 SYGVNS. The CDR3 sequence is 11 residues long. The V end was cut by 6 bases, the J end by 7 bases, with 9 bases between. Here the CDR3 DNA reads TGTGCCAGCAGCCCCCTGGGGACCCAGTACTTC. It translates to CASSPLGTQYF. Drawing the rest from reference TRBV25-1 and TRBJ2-5, the complete variable domain is EADIYQTPRYLVIGTGKKITLECSQTMGHDKMYWYQQDPGMELHLIHYSYGVNSTEKGDLSSESTVSRIRTEHFPLTLESARPSHTSQYLCASSPLGTQYFGPGTRLLVL.

V is TRBV19 and J is TRBJ1-2; TRBD1 aligns across 11 bases. The CDR3 is made up of 15 amino acids. V lost 5 bases, J lost 7 bases, and 9 bases stayed unmatched. Germline V CDR1 and CDR2: LNHDA, SQIVND (reference sequence). This CDR3 is CASSAQGTGGGGYTF. Written as DNA, the CDR3 is TGTGCCAGTAGTGCCCAAGGGACAGGGGGGGGTGGCTACACCTTC. Drawing the rest from reference TRBV19 and TRBJ1-2, the complete variable domain is DGGITQSPKYLFRKEGQNVTLSCEQNLNHDAMYWYRQDPGQGLRLIYYSQIVNDFQKGDIAEGYSVSREKKESFPLTVTSAQKNPTAFYLCASSAQGTGGGGYTFGSGTRLTVV.

This clonotype was counted a few times. This chain joins TRBV12-3 or TRBV12-4 and TRBJ1-1; D is perhaps TRBD1 (5 bases). V was trimmed by 4 bases and J by 6 bases, leaving 15 bases between them. The CDR3 consists of 14 residues. The CDR3 region has the DNA TGTGCCAGCAGTTACGGGGGGGATGACCCTGAAGCTTTCTTT. Translation: CASSYGGDDPEAFF.

The CDR3 DNA follows: TGTGCCAGCAGCGCCCGGGTTCGGGACACCGGGGAGCTGTTTTTT. Residues: CASSARVRDTGELFF. V gene TRBV7-9 combines with J gene TRBJ2-2, with no clear D. Germline CDR1 is SEHNR and CDR2 is FQNEAQ (reference sequence). The CDR3 is made up of 15 amino acids. V lost 5 bases to trimming and J lost 3 bases, with 13 bases between them.

The chain joins TRBV30 to TRBJ2-6; D remains unclear. V was clipped by 5 bases and J by 0 bases, with 8 bases between them. The germline V gene has CDR1 GTSNPN and CDR2 SVGIG (reference sequence). The CDR3 runs to 14 residues. The CDR3 nucleotides are TGTGCCTGGGGACGGATCTCTGGGGCCAACGTCCTGACTTTC. It encodes CAWGRISGANVLTF.

Points on this clonotype: A read error may explain this, as a much larger clone is one base away. The genes are TRBV7-2 and TRBJ1-2; D ambiguous. Germline assignment: CDR1 SGHTA and CDR2 FQGNSA. The CDR3 sequence is 13 residues long. The DNA for the CDR3 is TGTGTCAGCAGCCCGAATGCAGTTGCGGGCTACACCTTC. Residues: CVSSPNAVAGYTF.

The rearrangement joins TRBV19 to TRBJ1-4; no firm D call. The CDR3 is made up of 12 amino acids. Trimming stripped 6 bases from V and 8 bases from J, with 10 bases between. CDR1 is LNHDA, CDR2 SQIVND, per germline (reference sequence). CDR3 nucleotide sequence: TGTGCCAGTAGACCCGTAGGAGAAAAACTGTTTTTT. Amino acids: CASRPVGEKLFF. The whole variable domain, remainder taken from reference TRBV19 and TRBJ1-4, is DGGITQSPKYLFRKEGQNVTLSCEQNLNHDAMYWYRQDPGQGLRLIYYSQIVNDFQKGDIAEGYSVSREKKESFPLTVTSAQKNPTAFYLCASRPVGEKLFFGSGTQLSVL.

J is TRBJ2-7 and V is TRBV9; D possibly corresponds to TRBD1 (6 bases). Germline V gene data show CDR1 as SGDLS and CDR2 as YYNGEE. The length of the CDR3 is 15 residues. V gave up 3 bases and J gave up 4 bases, with 17 bases separating them. CDR3 sequence reads: CASSASGVRPYEQYF. The CDR3 DNA sequence: TGTGCCAGCAGCGCCTCAGGGGTGAGGCCATACGAGCAGTACTTC.

Turning to this clonotype: This could be a read error, since a much larger clone is one nucleotide away. In this CDR3 the conserved last residue, phenylalanine or tryptophan, is missing, so a read error is likely. This chain joins TRBV7-6 and TRBJ1-6; no clear D gene. CDR1 and CDR2 from the germline V gene are SGHVS and FNYEAQ. This CDR3 spans 13 amino acids. The V end was cut by 6 bases, the J end by 7 bases, with 10 bases between. CDR3 in DNA: TGTGCCAGCAGTTCTGGTGGAAATTCACCCCTCCACTCT. Protein product: CASSSGGNSPLHS.

This clonotype was counted at least ten times. V gene TRBV2 combines with J gene TRBJ2-5; 8 bases line up with TRBD1. J lost 2 bases, V lost 9 bases, and 5 bases had no gene match. This CDR3 is built from 13 residues. The V gene's germline CDR1 is SNHLY and CDR2 FYNNEI. CDR3: CARARDRQETQYF. CDR3 DNA: TGTGCCAGAGCCCGGGACAGGCAAGAGACCCAGTACTTC.

In this sample, this clonotype turned up a few times. This chain links TRBV20-1 with TRBJ1-5; possible D gene TRBD1, 6 bases. The ends were cut back, 0 bases at V and 2 bases at J, with 14 bases in the middle. The CDR3 sequence is 16 residues long. Germline CDR1 reads DFQATT; CDR2 reads SNEGSKA (reference sequence). CDR3: CSARDVRGKGNQPQHF. CDR3 DNA sequence: TGCAGTGCTAGAGATGTCAGGGGAAAGGGCAATCAGCCCCAGCATTTT.

In the case of this clonotype: The conserved closing phenylalanine or tryptophan is absent in this CDR3, likely reflecting a read error. V gene TRBV19 combines with J gene TRBJ1-1, with a weak D call TRBD1 (6 bases). V was trimmed by 8 bases and J by 2 bases, leaving 12 bases between them. Germline V gene lookup returns CDR1 LNHDA and CDR2 SQIVND (reference sequence). This CDR3 comprises 13 residues. CDR3 DNA sequence: TGTGCCAGTCTACGGGGGGGCAACACTGAAGCTTTCTCT. Protein product: CASLRGGNTEAFS.

This clonotype was observed at least ten times. For the CDR3, the DNA is TGTGCCAGCAGCTTAGAGGGTACGAACACCGGGGAGCTGTTTTTT. This codes for CASSLEGTNTGELFF. The chain recombines TRBV7-8 with TRBJ2-2; the D is unclear. The CDR3 loop spans 15 amino acids. The V and J ends lost 1 base and 0 bases respectively, with 6 bases between them. In germline, CDR1 is SGHVS, CDR2 FQNEAQ.

The V gene is TRBV12-3 or TRBV12-4, the J gene TRBJ1-1; D is ambiguous. This CDR3 is built from 14 residues. The ends were cut back, 4 bases at V and 1 base at J, with 10 bases in the middle. The CDR3 coding sequence is TGTGCCAGCAGTTCTTCCGATAAGAACACTGAAGCTTTCTTT. Protein: CASSSSDKNTEAFF.

The chain's CDR3 is CASKTVLLSEAFF. The DNA for the CDR3 is TGTGCCAGCAAGACAGTTCTTTTATCTGAAGCTTTCTTT. The chain uses TRBV6-5 and TRBJ1-1, with a possible D match to TRBD1 (5 bases). The V gene lost 7 bases and the J gene lost 6 bases, with 15 bases spanning the gap. This CDR3 contains 13 residues. The germline V gene encodes CDR1 MNHEY and CDR2 SVGAGI.

The sample holds many counts of this clonotype. The chain recombines TRBV7-2 with TRBJ1-6, with TRBD1 matching 9 bases. This CDR3 spans 13 amino acids. Unmatched junction bases numbered 5, after V lost 7 bases and J lost 10 bases. From germline, CDR1 is SGHTA and CDR2 FQGNSA. CDR3 in amino acids: CASTRQGGSPLHF. Here the CDR3 DNA reads TGTGCCAGCACAAGACAGGGGGGGTCACCCCTCCACTTT.

This clonotype was counted at least ten times. The V and J genes are TRBV7-2 and TRBJ2-5; maybe TRBD2 (6 bases). CDR1 is SGHTA, CDR2 FQGNSA, per germline. CDR3 length: 16 amino acids. V shed 3 bases and J shed 4 bases, with 18 bases lying between them. CDR3 loop: CASSFDGSGVSETQYF. CDR3 coding DNA: TGTGCCAGCAGCTTCGACGGTTCGGGAGTTTCAGAGACCCAGTACTTC. The full variable domain, completed using reference TRBV7-2 and TRBJ2-5, is GAGVSQSPSNKVTEKGKDVELRCDPISGHTALYWYRQSLGQGLEFLIYFQGNSAPDKSGLPSDRFSAERTGGSVSTLTIQRTQQEDSAVYLCASSFDGSGVSETQYFGPGTRLLVL.